This is a list of T cell receptor beta chains from one sample in a study of shared clonotypes between healthy human individuals. The assay was immunoSEQ multiplex PCR, and TCRdb's table has in-frame clones only and misses some. Counted here are over 300,000 clones, about nine tenths occurring once; the ten biggest clones make up 15% to 20%. Sequencing input: memory CD8+ T cells sorted from blood. These receptors originate from a man aged 18 to 30 in good health. CDR3s include the opening cysteine and the closing phenylalanine or tryptophan.

V gene	J gene	CDR3 protein
TRBV27	TRBJ1-2	CASSLSQGLIYGYTF
TRBV28	TRBJ2-5	CASRSSFNPRETQYF
TRBV7-9	TRBJ2-7	CASSPPKAGESEQYF
TRBV19	TRBJ2-1	CASSISQGGNEQFF
TRBV27	TRBJ2-1	CASRIGQAISNEQFF
TRBV30	TRBJ1-2	CAWGREGHVGGYTF
TRBV12-5	TRBJ2-3	CASGLVGLAGVTTDTQYF
TRBV10-3	TRBJ1-2	CATAEDIGTYGYTF
TRBV27	TRBJ2-3	CASSLGSDTQYF
TRBV11-3	TRBJ2-5	CASSRWTQETQYF
TRBV6-1	TRBJ2-7	CASSEIGLAYEQYF
TRBV19	TRBJ2-3	CASSIDLATGGTDTQYF
TRBV4-1	TRBJ2-2	CASSQDMWETTGELFF
TRBV12-5	TRBJ1-3	CASDLGLKRGNTIYF
TRBV5-1	TRBJ2-7	CASSSSGGDGSYEQYF
TRBV25-1	TRBJ2-3	CASSNRGVSTDTQYF